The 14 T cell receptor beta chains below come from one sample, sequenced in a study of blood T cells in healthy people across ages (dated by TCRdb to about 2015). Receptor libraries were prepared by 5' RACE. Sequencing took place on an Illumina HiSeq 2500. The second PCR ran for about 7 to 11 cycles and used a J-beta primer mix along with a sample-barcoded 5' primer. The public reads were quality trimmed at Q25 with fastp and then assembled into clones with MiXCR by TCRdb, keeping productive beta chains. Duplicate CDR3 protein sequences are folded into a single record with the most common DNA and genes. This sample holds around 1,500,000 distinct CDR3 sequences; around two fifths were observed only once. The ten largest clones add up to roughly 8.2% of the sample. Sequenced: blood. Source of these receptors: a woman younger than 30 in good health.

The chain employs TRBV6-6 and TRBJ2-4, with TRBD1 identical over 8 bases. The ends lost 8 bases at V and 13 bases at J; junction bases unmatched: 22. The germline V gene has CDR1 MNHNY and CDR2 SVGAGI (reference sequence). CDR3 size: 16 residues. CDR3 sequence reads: CASLTVDRGVHNEQYF. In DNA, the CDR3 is TGTGCCAGCCTAACTGTTGACAGGGGCGTCCACAATGAGCAGTACTTC.

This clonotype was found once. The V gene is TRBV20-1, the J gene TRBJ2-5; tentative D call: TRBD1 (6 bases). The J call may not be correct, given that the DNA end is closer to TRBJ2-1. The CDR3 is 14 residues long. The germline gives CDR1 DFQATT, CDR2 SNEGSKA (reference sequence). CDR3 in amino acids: CSARDTGTQETQFF. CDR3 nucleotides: TGCAGTGCTAGAGATACAGGGACCCAAGAGACCCAGTTCTTC.

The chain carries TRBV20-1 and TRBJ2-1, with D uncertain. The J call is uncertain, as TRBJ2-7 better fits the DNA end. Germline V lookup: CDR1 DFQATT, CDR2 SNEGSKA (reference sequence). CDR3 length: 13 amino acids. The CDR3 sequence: CSAKQSSYNEQYF. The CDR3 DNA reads TGCAGTGCTAAACAGAGCTCCTACAATGAGCAGTACTTC.

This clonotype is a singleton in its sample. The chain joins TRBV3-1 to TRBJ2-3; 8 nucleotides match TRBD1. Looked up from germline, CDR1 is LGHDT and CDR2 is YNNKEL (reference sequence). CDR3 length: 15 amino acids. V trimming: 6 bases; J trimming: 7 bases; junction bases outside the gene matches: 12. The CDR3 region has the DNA TGTGCCAGCAGGGGAACGGACAGGGAAAAACATACGCAGTATTTT. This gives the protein CASRGTDREKHTQYF.

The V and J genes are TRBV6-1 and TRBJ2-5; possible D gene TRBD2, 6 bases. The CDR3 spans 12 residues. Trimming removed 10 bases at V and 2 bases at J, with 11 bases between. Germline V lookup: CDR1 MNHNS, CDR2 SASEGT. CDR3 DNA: TGTGCCACCGGGACTCCACAAGAGACCCAGTACTTC. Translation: CATGTPQETQYF.

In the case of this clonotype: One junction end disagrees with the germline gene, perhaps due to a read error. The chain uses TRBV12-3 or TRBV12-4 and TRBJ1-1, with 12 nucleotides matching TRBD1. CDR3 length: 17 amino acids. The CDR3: CAGSPPGQGALRSEAFF. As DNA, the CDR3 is TGTGCCGGCAGCCCACCGGGACAGGGGGCGCTTAGGTCTGAAGCTTTCTTT.

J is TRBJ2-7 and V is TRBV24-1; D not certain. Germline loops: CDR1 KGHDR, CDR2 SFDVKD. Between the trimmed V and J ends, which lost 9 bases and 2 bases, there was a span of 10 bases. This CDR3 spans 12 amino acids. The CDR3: CATDTRAYEQYF. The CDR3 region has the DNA TGTGCCACCGACACAAGGGCCTACGAGCAGTACTTC.

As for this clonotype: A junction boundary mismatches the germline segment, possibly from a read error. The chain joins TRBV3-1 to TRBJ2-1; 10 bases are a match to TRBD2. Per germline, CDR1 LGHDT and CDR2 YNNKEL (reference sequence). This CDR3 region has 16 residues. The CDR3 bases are TGTGCCAGCGGCCAAGAGCGGCTAGCGGGAGTCCATGAGCAGTTCTTC. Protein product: CASGQERLAGVHEQFF.

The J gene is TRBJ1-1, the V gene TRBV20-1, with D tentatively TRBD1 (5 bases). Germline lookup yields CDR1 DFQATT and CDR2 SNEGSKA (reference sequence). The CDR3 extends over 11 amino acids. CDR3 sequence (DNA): TGCGGAGGGCGGGGGGGAACTGAAGCTTTCTTT. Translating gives CGGRGGTEAFF.

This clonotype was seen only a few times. The CDR3 region is CASSPSYLGNQPQHF. CDR3 sequence (DNA): TGTGCCAGCAGCCCGAGTTACCTTGGCAATCAGCCCCAGCATTTT. This sequence joins TRBV11-2 and TRBJ1-5; D unclear. This CDR3 has 15 amino acids. CDR1 and CDR2 (germline): SGHAT, FQNNGV. V was pared by 5 bases and J by 2 bases, with 13 bases between.

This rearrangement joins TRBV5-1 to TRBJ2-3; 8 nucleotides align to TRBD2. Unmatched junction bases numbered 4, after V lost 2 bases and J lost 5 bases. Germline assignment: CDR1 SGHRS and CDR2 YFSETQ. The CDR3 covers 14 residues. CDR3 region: CASSFSGTGDTQYF. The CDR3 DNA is TGCGCCAGCAGCTTTAGCGGGACGGGAGATACGCAGTATTTT.

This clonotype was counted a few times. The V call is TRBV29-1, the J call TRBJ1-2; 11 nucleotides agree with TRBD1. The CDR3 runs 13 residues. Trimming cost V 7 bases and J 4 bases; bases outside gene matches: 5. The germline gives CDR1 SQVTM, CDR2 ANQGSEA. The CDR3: CSAGQGDLYGYTF. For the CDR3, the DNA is TGCAGCGCGGGACAGGGGGACCTCTATGGCTACACCTTC.

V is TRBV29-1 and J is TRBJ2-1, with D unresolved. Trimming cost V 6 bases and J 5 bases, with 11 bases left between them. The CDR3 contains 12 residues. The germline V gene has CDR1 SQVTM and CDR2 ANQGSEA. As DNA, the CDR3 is TGCAGCGTCCCCCCGGTCCACAATGAGCAGTTCTTC. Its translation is CSVPPVHNEQFF.

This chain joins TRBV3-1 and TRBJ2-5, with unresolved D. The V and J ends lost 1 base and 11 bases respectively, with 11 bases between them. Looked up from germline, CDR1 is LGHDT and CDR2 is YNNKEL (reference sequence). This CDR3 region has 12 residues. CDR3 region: CASSQVPHEQYF. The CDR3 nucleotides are TGTGCCAGCAGCCAAGTCCCACATGAGCAGTACTTC.